The T cell receptor (beta chain) described here comes from a study of blood T cells in healthy people across ages. V was pared by 3 bases and J by 11 bases, with 16 bases between. Germline V CDR1 and CDR2: DFQATT, SNEGSKA (reference sequence). The CDR3 consists of 12 residues. Combining a sample-barcoded 5' primer with a J-beta primer mix, a second PCR ran for roughly 7 to 11 cycles. TCRdb passed the 5' RACE reads through MiXCR, listing each CDR3 protein once. The sample has around 620,000 distinct CDR3 sequences, approximately 27% seen once; the top ten hold roughly 20%. This clonotype has more than one count but fewer than ten. Peripheral blood samples of 9 to 10 milliliters were drawn from each donor.

This sequence originates from a woman aged 70-85 years in good health. The material sequenced was blood. This chain joins TRBV20-1 and TRBJ2-5, with a possible D match to TRBD2 (5 bases). The DNA of the CDR3 is TGCAGTGCTAGTTACCCCCGTGGGGAGCAGTACTTC. Protein sequence: CSASYPRGEQYF.